This T cell receptor (beta chain) appears in the sequencing data of a study of cytomegalovirus exposure and HLA in healthy donors. General study findings and limits: In an earlier analysis, about 87% or about 30%: the productive usage of most TCR beta V segments.

A multiplex PCR was run with 60 Vbeta primers and 13 Jbeta primers. TCRdb keeps only in-frame clones here, not all; method: immunoSEQ multiplex PCR. This sample yields about 150,000 clones, of which around 65% are seen a single time; approximately 2.9% belongs to the top ten. As regards this clone: Its antigen remains unknown.

Per germline, CDR1 MDHEN and CDR2 SYDVKM. This CDR3 has 11 amino acids. Between the trimmed V and J ends, which lost 6 bases and 13 bases, there was a span of 12 bases. The sample taken for sequencing was PBMCs. This receptor was taken from a woman aged 25 to 39 in good health and CMV-seropositive. This chain joins TRBV28 and TRBJ1-4, with D unclear. DNA for the CDR3: TGTGCCAGCAGCCGAATGGCGGGACTGTTTTTT. It is translated as CASSRMAGLFF.